These 18 T cell receptor beta chains share one sample of origin, sequenced in a study of shared clonotypes between healthy human individuals. Profiling relied on immunoSEQ multiplex PCR, and the TCRdb table lists in-frame clones only, not all of them. Of 950,000 to 1,300,000 clones listed, 65% to 75% are singletons. The sample was memory CD4+ T cells sorted from blood. This sample's subset: CD45RA-negative fraction. These receptor sequences come from a man aged 18 to 30 in good health.

The table lists this clone with a few counts. The rearrangement uses TRBV18 and TRBJ2-7; the D is unclear. This CDR3 comprises 15 residues. Trimming cost V 0 bases and J 0 bases, with 9 bases left between them. Germline V gives CDR1 KGHSH, CDR2 LQKENI. CDR3 amino acids: CASSPPSGGSYEQYF. The CDR3 nucleotides are TGTGCCAGCTCACCACCCTCGGGCGGCTCCTACGAGCAGTACTTC.

The chain carries TRBV6-1 and TRBJ1-2; 10 bases are shared with TRBD1. V lost 6 bases and J lost 4; bases outside the gene matches: 5. In germline, CDR1 is MNHNS, CDR2 SASEGT. The CDR3 is made up of 14 amino acids. CDR3 nucleotide sequence: TGTGCCAGCAGCGGACAGGGGGGACCCTATGGCTACACCTTC. It codes for CASSGQGGPYGYTF.

The chain is built from TRBV4-2 and TRBJ1-2, with TRBD1 as a possible D gene (6 bases). V was shortened by 3 bases and J by 2 bases, with 16 bases between the two germline ends. The CDR3 has 16 residues. Germline CDR1 reads LGHNA; CDR2 reads YNFKEQ. The CDR3 reads CASSHSKGGENYGYTF. The CDR3, as DNA: TGTGCCAGCAGCCACTCGAAGGGGGGGGAGAACTATGGCTACACCTTC.

The chain couples TRBV7-2 to TRBJ1-1; D ambiguous. CDR1 is SGHTA and CDR2 is FQGNSA in the germline V gene. Trimming pared 4 bases from V and 4 bases from J, leaving 16 bases between. This CDR3 region has 15 residues. CDR3 nucleotides: TGTGCCAGCAGCTCCAGTGGAGGGTCCTTCACTGAAGCTTTCTTT. Its protein product is CASSSSGGSFTEAFF.

The V gene is TRBV5-8, the J gene TRBJ2-1; TRBD1 matches at 7 bases. Trimming took 0 bases from V and 5 from J; bases not matched to a gene: 5. CDR1 and CDR2 from the germline V gene are SGHTS and YDEGEE. The CDR3 contains 15 residues. The CDR3 DNA sequence: TGTGCCAGCAGCTTGGAGGGGGCTTTGAACAATGAGCAGTTCTTC. Its protein product is CASSLEGALNNEQFF. Looking up the rest from reference TRBV5-8 and TRBJ2-1 gives the full variable domain: EAGVTQSPTHLIKTRGQQATLRCSPISGHTSVYWYQQALGLGLQFLLWYDEGEERNRGNFPPRFSGRQFPNYSSELNVNALELEDSALYLCASSLEGALNNEQFFGPGTRLTVL.

The genes are TRBV20-1 and TRBJ1-1; D unclear. The CDR3 extends over 10 amino acids. V shed 5 bases and J shed 3 bases, with 4 bases lying between them. The germline CDR1 and CDR2 sequences are DFQATT and SNEGSKA (reference sequence). CDR3 nucleotide sequence: TGCAGTGCTTACGACACTGAAGCTTTCTTT. Residues: CSAYDTEAFF.

About this clone itself: Within the sample, other DNA sequences also encode this same CDR3. The V call is TRBV7-9, the J call TRBJ2-7; the D is unclear. The CDR3 is 11 residues long. V lost 3 bases to trimming and J lost 3 bases, with 3 bases between them. Germline V gene data show CDR1 as SEHNR and CDR2 as FQNEAQ (reference sequence). CDR3 in amino acids: CASSFSYEQYF. In DNA form, the CDR3 reads TGTGCCAGCAGCTTTAGCTACGAGCAGTACTTC.

The chain links TRBV5-1 to TRBJ2-3; 14 bases match TRBD2. This CDR3 contains 21 residues. The junction had 19 bases not matched to a gene; V was cut back by 7 bases and J by 0 bases. Germline V gives CDR1 SGHRS, CDR2 YFSETQ. This chain's CDR3 is CASLKGPGTSGSQPSTDTQYF. The CDR3 nucleotides are TGCGCCAGCCTTAAGGGGCCTGGGACTAGCGGGAGTCAACCTAGCACAGATACGCAGTATTTT.

The V and J genes are TRBV7-8 and TRBJ2-7; 7 positions agree with TRBD1. V lost 5 bases, J lost 4 bases, and 5 bases stayed unmatched. CDR3 length: 13 amino acids. Germline V gene sequence: CDR1 SGHVS, CDR2 FQNEAQ. In nucleotides, the CDR3 is TGTGCCAGCAGCCGAACGACAGGGTACGAGCAGTACTTC. The encoded protein is CASSRTTGYEQYF.

The CDR3 DNA is TGTGCCAGCAGTGTTCAAAGGTTCGTTACCCACGAGCAGTACTTC. Residues: CASSVQRFVTHEQYF. The chain links TRBV2 to TRBJ2-7; D is unresolved. Trimming removed 4 bases from V and 5 bases from J, with 18 bases in between. Germline CDR1 is SNHLY and CDR2 is FYNNEI. This CDR3 spans 15 amino acids. Supplemented by reference TRBV2 and TRBJ2-7, the full variable domain reads EPEVTQTPSHQVTQMGQEVILRCVPISNHLYFYWYRQILGQKVEFLVSFYNNEISEKSEIFDDQFSVERPDGSNFTLKIRSTKLEDSAMYFCASSVQRFVTHEQYFGPGTRLTVT.

The chain combines TRBV5-1 with TRBJ2-5, with TRBD2 matching over 7 bases. J lost 5 bases, V lost 3 bases, and 13 bases had no gene match. Germline V CDR1 and CDR2: SGHRS, YFSETQ. CDR3 length: 16 residues. CDR3 in DNA: TGCGCCAGCAGCTCAGTCTTAAGCGGAGCGGGGGAGACCCAGTACTTC. Its translation is CASSSVLSGAGETQYF. Full variable domain (remainder filled in from reference TRBV5-1 and TRBJ2-5): KAGVTQTPRYLIKTRGQQVTLSCSPISGHRSVSWYQQTPGQGLQFLFEYFSETQRNKGNFPGRFSGRQFSNSRSEMNVSTLELGDSALYLCASSSVLSGAGETQYFGPGTRLLVL.

The CDR3 nucleotides are TGTGCCAGCAGCCAAGCGACAGGGTTTAGCACAGATACGCAGTATTTT. Amino acids: CASSQATGFSTDTQYF. This rearrangement joins TRBV14 to TRBJ2-3, with TRBD1 identical over 7 bases. Germline V gene sequence: CDR1 SGHDN, CDR2 FVKESK. The CDR3 sequence is 16 residues long. V shed 1 base and J 0 bases; nucleotides not matched to a gene: 4.

The chain recombines TRBV21-1 with TRBJ2-1. TRBV21-1 is a pseudogene locus. The CDR3 runs to 16 residues. In DNA, the CDR3 is TGTGCCAGCAGCAACGTGACCCGGGAGCCAGGGGATGAGCAGTTCTTC. It encodes CASSNVTREPGDEQFF.

This sequence joins TRBV15 and TRBJ2-2, with 8 bases aligning to TRBD2. Looked up from germline, CDR1 is LNHNV and CDR2 is YYDKDF (reference sequence). V dropped 3 bases and J dropped 0; count of bases not matched to a gene: 6. CDR3 length equals 17 residues. The CDR3: CATSRVAGRSNTGELFF. The CDR3 nucleotides read TGTGCCACCAGCAGGGTAGCGGGGCGATCGAACACCGGGGAGCTGTTTTTT.

In nucleotides, the CDR3 is TGTGCCAGCAGCTTACCGGGACAGGGAGAGGAGACCCAGTACTTC. Protein: CASSLPGQGEETQYF. This chain links TRBV5-6 with TRBJ2-5; 9 nucleotides agree with TRBD1. The CDR3 extends over 15 amino acids. The J segment lost 5 bases and the V segment lost 2 bases, leaving 7 bases of the junction unmatched. Germline CDR1 is SGHDT and CDR2 is YYEEEE.

This clone was picked up one time. V usage is TRBV28 and J usage is TRBJ1-2, with unresolved D. Trimming stripped 4 bases from V and 6 bases from J, with 18 bases between. The CDR3 extends over 15 amino acids. Germline-derived CDR1 and CDR2 are MDHEN and SYDVKM. CDR3 residues: CASSSPNSGMDGYTF. The CDR3 DNA reads as TGTGCCAGCAGTTCCCCTAACTCGGGTATGGATGGCTACACCTTC.

The chain is built from TRBV18 and TRBJ2-7, with D perhaps assigned TRBD1 or TRBD2 (5 bases each). CDR1 is KGHSH, CDR2 LQKENI, per germline. This CDR3 has 15 amino acids. V shed 2 bases and J shed 1 base, with 12 bases lying between them. The CDR3 region has the DNA TGTGCCAGCTCACCAGGGGCCGGGAATTCCTACGAGCAGTACTTC. It encodes CASSPGAGNSYEQYF.

Here the CDR3 DNA reads TGTGCCAGCAGCTCCTACGGACTTAGCGATGAGCAGTTCTTC. Translation gives CASSSYGLSDEQFF. The chain combines TRBV5-8 with TRBJ2-1, with D maybe TRBD2 (5 bases). V lost 3 bases and J lost 8, with 15 bases in between. Germline V gene lookup returns CDR1 SGHTS and CDR2 YDEGEE. This CDR3 region has 14 residues. The whole variable domain, remainder taken from reference TRBV5-8 and TRBJ2-1, is EAGVTQSPTHLIKTRGQQATLRCSPISGHTSVYWYQQALGLGLQFLLWYDEGEERNRGNFPPRFSGRQFPNYSSELNVNALELEDSALYLCASSSYGLSDEQFFGPGTRLTVL.